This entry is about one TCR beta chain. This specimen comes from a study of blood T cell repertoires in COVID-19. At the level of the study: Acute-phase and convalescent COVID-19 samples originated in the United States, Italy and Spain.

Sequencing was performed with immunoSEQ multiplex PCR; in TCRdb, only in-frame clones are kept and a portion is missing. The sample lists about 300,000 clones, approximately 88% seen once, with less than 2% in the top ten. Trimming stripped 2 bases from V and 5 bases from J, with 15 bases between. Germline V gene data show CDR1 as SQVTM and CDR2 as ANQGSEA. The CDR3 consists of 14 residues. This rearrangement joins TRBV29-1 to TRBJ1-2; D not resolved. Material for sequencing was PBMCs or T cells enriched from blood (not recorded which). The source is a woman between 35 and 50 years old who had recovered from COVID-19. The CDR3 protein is CSVERHAGEYGYTF. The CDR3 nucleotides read TGCAGCGTTGAACGACACGCCGGGGAGTATGGCTACACCTTC.